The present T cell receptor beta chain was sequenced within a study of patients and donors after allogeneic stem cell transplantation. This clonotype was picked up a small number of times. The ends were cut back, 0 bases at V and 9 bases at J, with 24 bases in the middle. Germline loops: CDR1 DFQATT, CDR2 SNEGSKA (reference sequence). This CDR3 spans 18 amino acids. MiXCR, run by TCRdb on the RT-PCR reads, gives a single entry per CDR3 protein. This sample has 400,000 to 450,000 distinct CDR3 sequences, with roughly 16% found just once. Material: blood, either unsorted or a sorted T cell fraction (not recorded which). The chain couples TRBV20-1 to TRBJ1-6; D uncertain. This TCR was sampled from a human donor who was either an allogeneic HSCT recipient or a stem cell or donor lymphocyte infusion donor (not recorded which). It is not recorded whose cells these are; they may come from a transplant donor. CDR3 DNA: TGCAGTGCTAGAGATCGGACCCAGGCCAAATTATATGGTTCACCCCTCCACTTT. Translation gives CSARDRTQAKLYGSPLHF.